This T cell receptor (beta chain) came from a study of cytomegalovirus exposure and HLA in healthy donors. General study results and limits: It was likely that a cluster of highly shared sequence variants was a sequencing artifact. In a later analysis, an Asian-associated ancestry cluster reportedly showed fewer N-insertions than the approximately 660-donor mean. A later analysis showed HLA-associated TCR beta chains outstripping equally common others in clonal expansion.

Primers for the PCR totalled 60 Vbeta and 13 Jbeta. Libraries were prepared by immunoSEQ multiplex PCR; TCRdb keeps only in-frame clonotypes and omits some of them. The sample has roughly 120,000 clones; 73% are singletons. Details on this clone: Its antigen remains unknown.

Donors in the study were healthy people who gave bone marrow. The CDR3 consists of 14 residues. The trim removed 8 bases at V and 2 bases at J, leaving 5 bases unmatched. CDR1 is MNHNS, CDR2 SASEGT, per germline. The genes are TRBV6-1 and TRBJ1-1; 10 bases are shared with TRBD1. This sequence originates from a woman aged 40 to 50 in good health and CMV-seropositive. The specimen sequenced was PBMCs. CDR3 nucleotides: TGTGCCAGCGTTGGGACAGGGGCTAACACTGAAGCTTTCTTT. Protein sequence: CASVGTGANTEAFF.